The rows below give T cell receptor beta chains drawn from one sample of a study of T-cell memory formation after mild COVID-19. TCRdb re-analysed the 5' RACE reads in MiXCR, keeping a single row per CDR3 protein. The sample has roughly 89,000 distinct CDR3 sequences, approximately 15% seen once. The specimen sequenced was PBMCs or a T cell subset sorted from them (not recorded which). The receptor source for this set is a man younger than 35 who had mild COVID-19 (a few samples of this study predate the infection). Cell type and time point are not known. Both conserved end residues are part of each CDR3. A D gene is named only where the DNA matches it firmly. The listing skips clone size in some rows; elsewhere it reads once, few, many or a size class.

j_gene,v_gene,d_gene,abundance,CDR3aa,CDR3nt
TRBJ1-4,TRBV4-1,TRBD1,few,CASSQFTGTANEKLFF,TGCGCCAGCAGCCAATTTACCGGGACAGCTAATGAAAAACTGTTTTTT
TRBJ1-1,TRBV11-1,.,.,CASSRAGSRSEAFF,TGTGCCAGCAGCAGGGCGGGATCACGGTCTGAAGCTTTCTTT
TRBJ1-1,TRBV19,.,.,CASSIGNTEAFF,TGTGCCAGTAGTATAGGAAACACTGAAGCTTTCTTT
TRBJ1-4,TRBV6-5,.,.,CASSRAGRPNEKLFF,TGTGCCAGCAGCCGCGCGGGAAGACCCAATGAAAAACTGTTTTTT
TRBJ2-5,TRBV5-6,.,.,CASSLAKAGWRETQYF,TGTGCCAGCAGCTTGGCCAAGGCGGGGTGGCGAGAGACCCAGTACTTC
TRBJ1-1,TRBV5-1,.,few,CASSSMGGDAFF,TGCGCCAGCAGTTCAATGGGGGGCGATGCTTTCTTT
TRBJ2-5,TRBV12-3/TRBV12-4,.,many,CASRGGYQETQYF,TGTGCCAGTAGAGGCGGGTACCAAGAGACCCAGTACTTC
TRBJ1-5,TRBV12-3/TRBV12-4,.,.,CASSNRACSNQPQHF,TGTGCCAGCAGTAACAGGGCGTGTAGCAATCAGCCCCAGCATTTT
TRBJ1-5,TRBV12-5,.,.,CASGGGWGNQPQHF,TGTGCTAGTGGTGGGGGATGGGGCAATCAGCCCCAGCATTTT
TRBJ2-7,TRBV9,TRBD2,few,CASSVEAGAYYEQYF,TGTGCCAGCAGCGTAGAAGCGGGGGCCTACTACGAGCAGTACTTC
TRBJ2-5,TRBV4-3,.,.,CASSQDFTGRETQYF,TGCGCCAGCAGCCAAGATTTCACGGGGAGGGAGACCCAGTACTTC
TRBJ2-5,TRBV7-9,TRBD2,many,CASSHIGASGQETQYF,TGTGCCAGCAGCCATATCGGAGCTAGCGGACAAGAGACCCAGTACTTC
TRBJ2-3,TRBV7-9,.,.,CASSSETNTQYF,TGTGCCAGCAGCTCAGAGACAAATACGCAGTATTTT
TRBJ2-3,TRBV6-2/TRBV6-3,TRBD1,few,CASSYSRGTPRAQYF,TGTGCCAGCAGTTACTCCAGGGGGACGCCGAGGGCGCAGTATTTT
TRBJ2-5,TRBV27,TRBD1,few,CASSPQQGAQETQYF,TGTGCCAGCAGTCCACAACAGGGGGCTCAAGAGACCCAGTACTTC
TRBJ2-3,TRBV5-1,.,.,CASSSRLHYGTDTQYF,TGCGCCAGCAGCTCTCGACTTCACTACGGCACAGATACGCAGTATTTT
TRBJ2-1,TRBV11-3,TRBD2,.,CASSGTSGSYNEQFF,TGTGCCAGCAGCGGAACTAGCGGCTCCTACAATGAGCAGTTCTTC
TRBJ1-1,TRBV4-2,.,.,CASSHSLGGNTEAFF,TGTGCCAGCAGCCATTCTTTGGGGGGGAACACTGAAGCTTTCTTT
TRBJ2-1,TRBV7-6,TRBD2,.,CASSPTSGSYNEQFF,TGTGCCAGCAGCCCTACTAGCGGGTCCTACAATGAGCAGTTCTTC
TRBJ2-1,TRBV5-1,.,many,CASSFGLAPGSTYLNNEQFF,TGCGCCAGCAGCTTCGGTTTAGCCCCGGGATCCACATATTTAAACAATGAGCAGTTCTTC
TRBJ2-3,TRBV24-1,.,few,CATSDWTGNTQYF,TGTGCCACCAGTGATTGGACTGGGAATACGCAGTATTTT
TRBJ1-6,TRBV6-5,.,.,CASSYGAAKYNSPLHF,TGTGCCAGCAGTTACGGTGCAGCTAAATATAATTCACCCCTCCACTTT
TRBJ2-3,TRBV21-1,.,few,CASSIGDRGTDTQYF,TGTGCCAGCAGCATCGGGGACAGGGGTACAGATACGCAGTATTTT
TRBJ2-3,TRBV15,.,.,CATSRDVGTQYF,TGTGCCACCAGCAGAGATGTGGGTACGCAGTATTTT
TRBJ2-3,TRBV7-9,.,few,CASSLSNVDAGDTQYF,TGTGCCAGCAGCTTAAGCAACGTAGATGCAGGGGATACGCAGTATTTT
TRBJ1-2,TRBV12-3/TRBV12-4,TRBD1,once,CASSTGTGDGYTF,TGTGCCAGCAGTACCGGGACAGGGGATGGCTACACCTTC
TRBJ2-1,TRBV12-5,.,once,CASGPYPYEQFF,TGTGCTAGTGGTCCCTACCCCTATGAGCAGTTCTTC
TRBJ1-1,TRBV7-9,.,few,CASSLSVSLGSTEAFF,TGTGCCAGCAGCTTATCGGTCTCTCTCGGGAGCACTGAAGCTTTCTTT
TRBJ2-1,TRBV27,TRBD1,few,CASRTGTGGARNEQFF,TGTGCCAGCAGAACCGGGACAGGGGGCGCGAGGAATGAGCAGTTCTTC
TRBJ2-7,TRBV7-9,TRBD2,many,CASSSSGGAYEQYF,TGTGCCAGCAGCTCTAGCGGGGGGGCCTACGAGCAGTACTTC
TRBJ2-5,TRBV29-1,TRBD2,few,CSVEWRGGAETQYF,TGCAGCGTTGAATGGCGGGGGGGTGCGGAGACCCAGTACTTC
TRBJ2-3,TRBV7-2,TRBD2,.,CASSLYDSGGSTDTQYF,TGTGCCAGCAGCTTATATGATAGCGGGGGGAGCACAGATACGCAGTATTTT
TRBJ2-7,TRBV6-1,.,.,CASSLTRASEQYF,TGTGCCAGCAGTTTGACCAGGGCCAGCGAGCAGTACTTC
TRBJ1-2,TRBV6-5,.,.,CAIGGTGTPGGYGYTF,TGTGCCATTGGGGGAACAGGGACACCCGGTGGCTATGGCTACACCTTC
TRBJ1-2,TRBV9,.,few,CASSPPRGGPNGYTF,TGTGCCAGCAGCCCCCCTCGCGGGGGTCCCAATGGCTACACCTTC
TRBJ1-5,TRBV9,.,.,CASSVSGNQHQHF,TGTGCCAGCAGCGTCTCCGGCAATCAGCACCAGCATTTT
TRBJ2-1,TRBV12-3/TRBV12-4,.,many,CASSLNYNEQFF,TGTGCCAGCAGTTTGAACTACAATGAGCAGTTCTTC
TRBJ2-5,TRBV7-6,TRBD2,.,CASSLATSGGETQYF,TGTGCCAGCAGCTTAGCGACTAGCGGGGGAGAGACCCAGTACTTC
TRBJ2-3,TRBV7-9,TRBD2,few,CASSPTSGGHTDTQYF,TGTGCCAGCAGCCCGACTAGCGGGGGGCACACAGATACGCAGTATTTT
TRBJ1-1,TRBV5-4,.,once,CASSWTERTEAFF,TGTGCCAGCAGCTGGACAGAAAGGACTGAAGCTTTCTTT